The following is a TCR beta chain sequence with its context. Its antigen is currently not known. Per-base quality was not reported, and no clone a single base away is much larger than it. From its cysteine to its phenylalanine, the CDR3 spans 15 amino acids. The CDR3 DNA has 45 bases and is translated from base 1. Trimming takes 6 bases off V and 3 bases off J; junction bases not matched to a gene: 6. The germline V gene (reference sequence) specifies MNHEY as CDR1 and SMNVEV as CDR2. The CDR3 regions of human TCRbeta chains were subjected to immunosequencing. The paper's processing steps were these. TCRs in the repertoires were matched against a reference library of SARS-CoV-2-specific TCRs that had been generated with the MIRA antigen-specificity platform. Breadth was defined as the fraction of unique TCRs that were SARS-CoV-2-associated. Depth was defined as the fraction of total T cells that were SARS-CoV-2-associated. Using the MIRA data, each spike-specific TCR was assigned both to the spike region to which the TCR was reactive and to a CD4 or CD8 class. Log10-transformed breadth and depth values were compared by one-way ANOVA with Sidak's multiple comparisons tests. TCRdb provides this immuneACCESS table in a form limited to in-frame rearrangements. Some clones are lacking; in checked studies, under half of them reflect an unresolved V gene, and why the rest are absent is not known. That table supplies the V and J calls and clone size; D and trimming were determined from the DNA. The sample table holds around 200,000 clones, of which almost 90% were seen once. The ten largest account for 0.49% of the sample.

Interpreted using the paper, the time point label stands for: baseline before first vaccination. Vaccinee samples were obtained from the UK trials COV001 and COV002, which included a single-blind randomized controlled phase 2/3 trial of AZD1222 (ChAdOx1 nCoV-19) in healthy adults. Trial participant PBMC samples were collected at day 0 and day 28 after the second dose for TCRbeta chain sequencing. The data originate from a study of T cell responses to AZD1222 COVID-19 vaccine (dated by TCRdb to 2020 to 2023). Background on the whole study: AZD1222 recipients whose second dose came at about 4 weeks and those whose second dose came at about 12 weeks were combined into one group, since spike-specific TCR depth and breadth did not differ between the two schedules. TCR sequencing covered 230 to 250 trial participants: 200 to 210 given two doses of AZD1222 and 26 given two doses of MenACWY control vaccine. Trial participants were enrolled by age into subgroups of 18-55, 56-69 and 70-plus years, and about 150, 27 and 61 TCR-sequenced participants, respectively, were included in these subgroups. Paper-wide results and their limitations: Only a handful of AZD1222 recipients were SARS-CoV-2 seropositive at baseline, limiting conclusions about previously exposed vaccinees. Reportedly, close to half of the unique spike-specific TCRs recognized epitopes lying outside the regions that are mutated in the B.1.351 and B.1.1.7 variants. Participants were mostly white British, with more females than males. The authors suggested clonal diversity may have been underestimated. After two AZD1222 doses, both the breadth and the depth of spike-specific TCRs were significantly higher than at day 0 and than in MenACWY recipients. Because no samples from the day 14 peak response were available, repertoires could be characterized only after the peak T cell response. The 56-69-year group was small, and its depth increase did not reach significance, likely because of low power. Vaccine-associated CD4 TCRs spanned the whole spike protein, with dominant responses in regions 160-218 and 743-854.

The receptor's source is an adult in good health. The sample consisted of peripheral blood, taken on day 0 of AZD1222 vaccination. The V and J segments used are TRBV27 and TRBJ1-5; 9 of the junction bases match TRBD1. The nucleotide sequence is TGTGCCAGCAGGCCCGGGACAGGGCCCAATCAGCCCCAGCATTTT. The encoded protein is CASRPGTGPNQPQHF.